The 15 T cell receptor beta chains below were found in one sample sequenced in a study of blood T cell repertoires in COVID-19. The method was immunoSEQ multiplex PCR; TCRdb's version includes in-frame clones alone and lacks a portion of them. Of hundreds of thousands of clones listed, under 90% are singletons. The material sequenced was PBMCs or T cells enriched from blood (not recorded which). All receptors derive from a middle-aged man who had recovered from COVID-19.

The genes are TRBV19 and TRBJ2-2; D call uncertain. Trimming removed 4 bases from V and 3 bases from J, with 12 bases in between. Germline CDR1 reads LNHDA; CDR2 reads SQIVND (reference sequence). The CDR3 sequence is 15 residues long. CDR3 amino acids: CASSKLMPDTGELFF. CDR3 DNA: TGTGCCAGTAGTAAGTTAATGCCAGACACCGGGGAGCTGTTTTTT.

The rearrangement uses TRBV19 and TRBJ1-3; TRBD1 is a possible D gene (5 bases). The CDR3 is 14 residues long. Trimming left V 6 bases short and J 0 bases short, with 9 bases between. Germline V gives CDR1 LNHDA, CDR2 SQIVND (reference sequence). The CDR3 DNA is TGTGCCAGTAGAATACAGGTCTCTGGAAACACCATATATTTT. It yields the protein CASRIQVSGNTIYF.

This chain joins TRBV7-3 and TRBJ2-3, with TRBD1 matching over 9 bases. This CDR3 contains 15 residues. The V gene's germline CDR1 is SGHTA and CDR2 FQGTGA. V gave up 7 bases and J gave up 1 base; unmatched junction bases: 6. CDR3 sequence (DNA): TGTGCCAGCACCACAGGGGGCGTGGGCACAGATACGCAGTATTTT. Residues: CASTTGGVGTDTQYF.

This rearrangement joins TRBV28 to TRBJ1-5; a possible D gene is TRBD1 (6 bases). This CDR3 has 14 residues. Trimming stripped 5 bases from V and 6 bases from J, with 14 bases between. CDR1 is MDHEN, CDR2 SYDVKM, per germline. CDR3 nucleotide sequence: TGTGCCAGCAGTCCAGCAGGGGTGGCTCAGCCCCAGCATTTT. Protein: CASSPAGVAQPQHF.

The chain's CDR3 is CATSPVLRGNQPQHF. DNA of the CDR3: TGTGCCACCTCTCCAGTCCTGCGGGGCAATCAGCCCCAGCATTTT. V usage is TRBV27 and J usage is TRBJ1-5; D is unresolved. This CDR3 has 15 amino acids. Trimming removed 10 bases at V and 2 bases at J, with 18 bases between. Germline loops: CDR1 MNHEY, CDR2 SMNVEV (reference sequence).

The chain combines TRBV14 with TRBJ1-4; 9 bases are shared with TRBD1. Germline V gene data show CDR1 as SGHDN and CDR2 as FVKESK. V lost 4 bases and J lost 4; bases outside the gene matches: 4. The CDR3 has 15 amino acids. The CDR3 is CASSPTTGGNEKLFF. The CDR3 DNA is TGTGCCAGCAGCCCGACGACAGGGGGTAATGAAAAACTGTTTTTT.

V is TRBV7-2 and J is TRBJ1-1, with TRBD1 matching 9 bases. From germline, CDR1 is SGHTA and CDR2 FQGNSA. The CDR3 covers 14 residues. The ends lost 5 bases at V and 5 bases at J; junction bases unmatched: 6. The CDR3 DNA reads as TGTGCCAGCAGCCTGACAGGGGGTGGGACTGAAGCTTTCTTT. Translating gives CASSLTGGGTEAFF.

This clone was picked up one time. V usage is TRBV28 and J usage is TRBJ2-7; TRBD2 matches 10 bases. There are 14 residues in the CDR3. V trimming: 2 bases; J trimming: 6 bases; junction bases outside the gene matches: 4. The germline gives CDR1 MDHEN, CDR2 SYDVKM. The chain's CDR3 is CASSLVLAGVEQYF. DNA for the CDR3: TGTGCCAGCAGTTTAGTCCTAGCGGGAGTCGAGCAGTACTTC.

About this clone itself: This sample also contains other DNA sequences that code for the same CDR3. V usage is TRBV6-5 and J usage is TRBJ1-2; no reliable D call. The CDR3 is 14 residues long. CDR1 MNHEY and CDR2 SVGAGI come from the germline V gene. V was clipped by 2 bases and J by 0 bases, with 7 bases between them. CDR3 in DNA: TGTGCCAGCAGTTACGATGGCACTAACTATGGCTACACCTTC. It is translated as CASSYDGTNYGYTF.

The chain employs TRBV5-6 and TRBJ1-6; TRBD1 agrees at 8 bases. V lost 4 bases, J lost 2 bases, and 5 bases stayed unmatched. Germline loops: CDR1 SGHDT, CDR2 YYEEEE. The CDR3 sequence is 16 residues long. CDR3 protein: CASSVDRGTYNSPLHF. The DNA for the CDR3 is TGTGCCAGCAGCGTCGACAGGGGAACCTATAATTCACCCCTCCACTTT.

The V and J genes are TRBV2 and TRBJ2-1; the match to TRBD2 covers 10 bases. There are 14 residues in the CDR3. V trimming: 4 bases; J trimming: 6 bases; junction bases outside the gene matches: 3. From germline, CDR1 is SNHLY and CDR2 FYNNEI. The CDR3 DNA is TGTGCCAGCAGTGTAGCGGGAGGTTCCAATGAGCAGTTCTTC. This encodes CASSVAGGSNEQFF.

The genes are TRBV5-5 and TRBJ1-5; TRBD1 aligns across 10 bases. V lost 3 bases to trimming and J lost 2 bases; unmatched junction nucleotides: 2. The CDR3 extends over 15 amino acids. Germline lookup yields CDR1 SGHKS and CDR2 YYEKEE (reference sequence). CDR3 region: CASSWDRGGNQPQHF. DNA for the CDR3: TGTGCCAGCAGCTGGGACAGGGGTGGCAATCAGCCCCAGCATTTT.

The chain recombines TRBV9 with TRBJ2-1, with D possibly TRBD2 on 5 matching bases. The germline gives CDR1 SGDLS, CDR2 YYNGEE. The V end lost 3 bases, the J end lost 1 base, and 8 bases lay between the germline ends. There are 14 residues in the CDR3. The CDR3 bases are TGTGCCAGCAGCGGAGGGCGTTCCTACAATGAGCAGTTCTTC. Encoded protein: CASSGGRSYNEQFF.

The rearrangement uses TRBV11-2 and TRBJ1-1, with 8 bases lining up with TRBD1. V shed 4 bases and J 5 bases; nucleotides not matched to a gene: 3. The CDR3 spans 13 residues. Germline CDR1 SGHAT, CDR2 FQNNGV. CDR3 bases: TGTGCCAGCAGCTCCCAGGGGGCGACTGAAGCTTTCTTT. This translates into CASSSQGATEAFF.

This clone appeared a few times. The genes are TRBV9 and TRBJ2-3; possible D gene TRBD2, 5 bases. V dropped 2 bases and J dropped 3 bases, with 10 bases sitting between them. Germline loops: CDR1 SGDLS, CDR2 YYNGEE. The CDR3 is made up of 14 amino acids. The CDR3 coding sequence is TGTGCCAGCAGCGTTGAGGACTTTACAGATACGCAGTATTTT. Protein: CASSVEDFTDTQYF.